The present TCR beta chain was sequenced within a study of cytomegalovirus exposure and HLA in healthy donors. Study-wide findings and caveats: The study recorded around 160 TCR beta chains that were cytomegalovirus-associated. Reportedly, fewer N-insertions than the roughly 700-donor mean appeared in an Asian-associated ancestry cluster in a later analysis.

Of note for this clone: The target antigen is unknown.

CDR3 length equals 13 residues. V shed 3 bases and J shed 0 bases, with 6 bases lying between them. CDR1 and CDR2 from the germline V gene are SGHDT and YYEEEE. PCR was performed using 60 Vbeta and 13 Jbeta primers. Method: immunoSEQ multiplex PCR; TCRdb's copy keeps in-frame clones and lacks some. Of 150,000 to 200,000 clones listed, around 79% are singletons. Sequences were obtained from PBMCs. The chain links TRBV5-6 to TRBJ2-5; D is possibly TRBD1 (5 bases). This sequence originates from a man aged 50 to 59 in good health and CMV-seropositive. CDR3 loop: CASSYRYQETQYF. DNA for the CDR3: TGTGCCAGCAGCTACAGGTACCAAGAGACCCAGTACTTC.